This TCR beta chain was obtained from a study of beta chain features in type 1 diabetes. Study conclusions and caveats: Comparison showed that naive, central memory and Treg TCRB repertoires appeared more similar among patients than among healthy donors.

This clone was counted between two and nine times. What it binds is unknown. Every isolated RNA sample was fully reverse transcribed, so sequencing captured expressed TCRB transcripts. Clones were read by immunoSEQ multiplex PCR, and TCRdb kept only the in-frame ones, dropping some. The data show about 300,000 clones, 7% to 9% seen once. Germline CDR1 and CDR2: GTSNPN and SVGIG (reference sequence). This CDR3 has 15 amino acids. The V gene lost 0 bases and the J gene lost 5 bases, with 14 bases spanning the gap. The material sequenced was central memory CD4+ T cells from blood. The chain couples TRBV30 to TRBJ1-5; possibly TRBD1 for D (5 bases). This receptor was obtained from a woman between 18 and 29 years old in good health. This CDR3 reads CAWSVRKQGDQPQHF. For the CDR3, the DNA is TGTGCCTGGAGTGTACGGAAGCAGGGCGATCAGCCCCAGCATTTT. The full variable domain, its missing parts supplied by reference TRBV30 and TRBJ1-5, is SQTIHQWPATLVQPVGSPLSLECTVEGTSNPNLYWYRQAAGRGLQLLFYSVGIGQISSEVPQNLSASRPQDRQFILSSKKLLLSDSGFYLCAWSVRKQGDQPQHFGDGTRLSIL.